Sequencing of this T cell receptor (beta chain) was carried out in a study of regulatory T cells in long-lasting Graves disease (dated by TCRdb to the early 2020s). With regard to the full study: In the newly diagnosed Graves' disease group, patients had been taking antithyroid drugs for less than 3 months. A total of around 35 samples were covered by TCR sequencing, comprising around 13 persistent and 20 or so newly diagnosed Graves' disease patients. Patients with persistent Graves' disease were compared with patients with newly diagnosed Graves' disease using TCR sequencing and RNA sequencing of peripheral blood. The study was conducted in China and was registered as a clinical trial.

The library was made by multiplex PCR. Sequencing was carried out with an Illumina HiSeq 4000. TCR beta libraries were built with iRepertoire HTBI primers and Arm-PCR amplification of CDR3 regions. Before sequencing, the PCR products underwent gel purification. Regarding the original processing steps: Gene usage analysis of CDR3 amino acid clonotypes relied on the approximately 62 TRBV and 14 TRBJ segments identified across samples. COPE and FqMerger were used to merge filtered high-quality paired reads into contigs. BLAST was used to align contigs to IMGT TRBV, TRBD and TRBJ reference genes, and CDR3 was defined according to IMGT. Highly expanded clones were defined as clonotypes with a frequency above 0.1%. Shannon entropy was used to measure repertoire diversity, and the Gini coefficient was used to measure V-J evenness. A clonotype found in more than one individual was treated as public. TCRdb took the public reads, trimmed them with fastp at Q25, ran MiXCR for clone calling and kept in-frame beta chains. Rows are combined by CDR3 protein, so each entry shows the most common genes and DNA. The V and J calls reflect TCRdb's pipeline rather than the authors' work. This sample holds a few hundred thousand distinct CDR3 sequences; 12% were observed only once. 15% to 20% of the sample comes from the top ten.

What the authors observed across the whole study: The small sample size was acknowledged by the authors as a limitation that may reduce accuracy. Only the TCR beta chain was sequenced and analyzed. Lower TCR Shannon entropy and fewer highly expanded clones were observed in persistent Graves' disease patients than in newly diagnosed patients, which suggested clonal expansion. Persistent patients shared more public clonotypes among themselves (2,741) than newly diagnosed patients did (about 970). Peripheral blood alone was examined, since thyroid tissue, which constituted the primary lesion, could not be accessed.

There are many counts of this clonotype. Its recognized antigen is unknown. No base quality information exists; no much larger clone differs at one position. The time point label of this sample denotes: newly diagnosed GD, antithyroid drugs for less than 3 months. For both TCR sequencing and RNA sequencing, RNA was extracted from PBMCs using TRIzol. Graves' disease was diagnosed according to American Thyroid Association guidelines. The patients came from an endocrinology department in Xi'an, China. Each patient gave roughly 8.4 milliliters of peripheral blood, collected in an EDTA anticoagulant tube. PBMCs were isolated by Ficoll Paque Plus density gradient separation without further T cell sorting. RNA quality was checked with an Agilent 2100 Bioanalyzer and agarose gel, and concentration with a NanoDrop 2000. This sample also appeared in a second study, on T cells in Graves' hyperthyroidism and ophthalmopathy. Drawing on the second study: A patient counted as having stable Graves' hyperthyroidism if no progression to ophthalmopathy occurred over 18 months of follow-up. The hyperthyroidism patients were between 18 and 65 years old and newly diagnosed, with a disease duration of less than 2 months. Any patient with an uncontrolled infection, another autoimmune disease, pregnancy or lactation was excluded. Diagnoses were based on clinical symptoms, serum thyroxine and TRAb, thyroid ultrasound and orbital computed tomography. A first-round RT-PCR of the TCR CDR3 used the HTBI primer set with the Qiagen OneStep RT-PCR kit. Most expanded thyroid clonotypes (frequency above 0.001) were also detected in blood, a finding suggesting that blood repertoires may reflect thyroid immune responses. In cross-validation, a model built on a 13 V-J signature told ophthalmopathy apart from stable hyperthyroidism with 87.88% sensitivity and about 81% specificity, and in testing the same model reached 80%/75%. In validation, the model predicted progression to ophthalmopathy with roughly 66% sensitivity and 72.22% specificity, a median of approximately 6.5 months before onset. A discovery cohort of roughly 100 patients, roughly 45 with Graves' ophthalmopathy and 57 with stable Graves' hyperthyroidism, was used to find distinguishing TCR V-J signatures. Prospective prediction of ophthalmopathy was tested in an independent validation cohort consisting of 18 hyperthyroidism patients and over 15 patients who later progressed to ophthalmopathy. For training and testing, the 100 patients in the discovery cohort were randomly divided in a 7:3 ratio. In about six Graves' hyperthyroidism patients, the study also compared T-cell repertoires from thyroid tissue with T-cell repertoires from blood. After blood sampling, hyperthyroidism patients were treated with methimazole at a starting dose of 30 mg daily, and ophthalmopathy patients were treated with high-dose intravenous methylprednisolone. Libraries were constructed in a second round of multiplex PCR, after which size selection and purification were performed. The libraries were sequenced on an Illumina HiSeq2000 using paired-end 100 bp reads. SOAPnuke was used to process the raw data, with reads discarded if the reads contained adapters or uncalled bases, had a mean Phred below 15, or lacked an exact constant-primer or identifier match. High-quality paired reads were merged using COPE v1.2.5, and each unique nucleotide sequence was defined as a clonotype. MiTCR v1.1 was used to align clonotypes to the IMGT TRBV, TRBD and TRBJ reference segments. The analysis included only V-J combinations with a frequency above 0.0001, which together covered 98% to 99.2% of the repertoires. The TCS score was defined as F50 (clonal expansion) divided by E x V (chaos), with BLOSUM62-based TCRdist calculated between CDR3 peptides within each V-J. Welch's t-statistics and random forest reduced fewer than 550 V-J features to under 15, which were used in a naive Bayes classifier (R e1071). Sample size was not statistically predetermined, and blinding of investigators to group allocation was not performed. According to the paper, TCR Vbeta CDR3 sequencing was carried out on 135 peripheral blood samples, which came from 40 to 45 ophthalmopathy, under 80 hyperthyroidism and some 17 progressor patients.

The specimen was peripheral blood mononuclear cells (PBMCs), collected at new diagnosis, from a patient treated with antithyroid drugs. The source of this sequence is a young woman with Graves disease. Donor details come from another sample of the same person, matched by shared clones.

The nucleotide sequence reads TGCAGTGCCCAGCGGGGCGGGGAGCCAAAAAGCAAAAAAAACATTCAGTACTTC. Its coded protein is CSAQRGGEPKSKKNIQYF. The sequence is built from TRBV20-1 and TRBJ2-4; 7 middle bases align to TRBD2. Measured from the cysteine to the phenylalanine, the CDR3 is 18 residues long. Only CDR3 DNA remains: 54 bases, in frame from the first base. Reading the germline V gene (reference sequence) gives CDR1 DFQATT and CDR2 SNEGSKA. Clipping removes 6 bases from V and 4 bases from J, with 21 as the unmatched junction base count.